This T cell receptor (beta chain) was sequenced in a study of post-analysis software for immune sequencing data. Study-level results: Relative to controls, patients had about five TRBV segments at higher frequency, with TRBV5-6, TRBV5-1 and TRBV20-1 among these.

Tagging with unique molecular identifiers was a feature of the TCR beta cDNA libraries. When roughly 0.85 to 11 million T cells were used, they gave about 540,000 cDNA molecules. TCRdb passed the PCR reads through MiXCR, listing each CDR3 protein once. The data show hundreds of thousands of distinct CDR3 sequences, with 55% to 60% seen just once and about 10% held by the top ten. The junction had 18 bases not matched to a gene; V was cut back by 6 bases and J by 4 bases. CDR1 SQVTM and CDR2 ANQGSEA come from the germline V gene. This CDR3 has 16 amino acids. This clonotype was found a few times. Its antigen is not known.

The chain links TRBV29-1 to TRBJ2-7; 7 nucleotides match TRBD1. Sequenced input: blood. The TCR comes from a girl aged 2 to 10 with multiple sclerosis. The CDR3 DNA sequence: TGCAGCGTATTGACCGGGACAGCAAAGGGACCTTACGAGCAGTACTTC. This codes for CSVLTGTAKGPYEQYF.